One T cell receptor (beta chain) is described in this entry. The antigen is undetermined. These data originate in a study of PD-1 blockade in mismatch repair-deficient tumors. In the study overall: Patients had approximately 11 mismatch repair-deficient cancer types, all previously treated and progressing.

Study conclusions and caveats: Rapid post-treatment expansion, then contraction, generally preceding radiologic response, marked tumor-resident clones.

PCR or immunohistochemistry showed mismatch repair deficiency in every enrolled patient. TCRs were sequenced from a few patients responding to pembrolizumab. The protocol was immunoSEQ multiplex PCR, while the TCRdb copy is restricted to in-frame clones and leaves out a portion. Here the sample spans over 30,000 clones, 65% to 85% being singletons. Germline V gene data show CDR1 as SGHTA and CDR2 as FQGTGA. The CDR3 has 15 residues. Losses at the gene ends were 0 bases for V and 6 bases for J; bases not matched to a gene: 5. The TCR sequence derives from an adult with mismatch repair-deficient cancer. Material: PBMCs, obtained less than 7 weeks after starting pembrolizumab. The chain has TRBV7-3 and TRBJ2-7; 10 nucleotides align to TRBD2. CDR3 coding DNA: TGTGCCAGCAGCTTAACAGCTGTAGCGGGAGGCGAGCAGTACTTC. Its protein is CASSLTAVAGGEQYF.